The 28 T cell receptor beta chains given below trace back to one sample, sequenced in a study of blood T cell repertoires in COVID-19. Clones were read by immunoSEQ multiplex PCR, and TCRdb kept only the in-frame ones, dropping some. The sample lists 400,000 or so clones; 89% were seen once. Sequenced sample: peripheral blood. The receptors here all came from a woman between 35 and 50 years old with COVID-19, enrolled during active disease.

V usage is TRBV6-5 and J usage is TRBJ2-2; D may be TRBD2 (5 bases). In germline, CDR1 is MNHEY, CDR2 SVGAGI. The CDR3 is 15 residues long. Deletions cut 2 bases from V and 4 bases from J, with 11 bases between. The CDR3 DNA is TGTGCCAGCAGTTACAACCAGGACTCCACCGGGGAGCTGTTTTTT. It codes for CASSYNQDSTGELFF.

The chain recombines TRBV19 with TRBJ1-1, with 8 bases aligning to TRBD1. Looked up from germline, CDR1 is LNHDA and CDR2 is SQIVND (reference sequence). The V segment lost 7 bases and the J segment 4 bases; nucleotides outside the gene matches: 8. CDR3 length: 14 residues. CDR3 sequence reads: CASKVGQGPTEAFF. CDR3 DNA: TGTGCCAGTAAGGTAGGACAGGGACCCACTGAAGCTTTCTTT.

CDR3 sequence (DNA): TGTGCCTGGAGTGTATTGGGGACAGGGAAGGTAAGGGAGCAGTTCTTC. Its protein is CAWSVLGTGKVREQFF. The rearrangement uses TRBV30 and TRBJ2-1; TRBD1 matches at 9 bases. Trimming at V came to 0 bases and at J to 10 bases, leaving 13 bases not matched to a gene. This CDR3 comprises 16 residues. The germline gives CDR1 GTSNPN, CDR2 SVGIG (reference sequence).

The CDR3 here is CASAQGRNQPQHF. The CDR3, as DNA: TGTGCCAGTGCACAGGGGCGGAATCAGCCCCAGCATTTT. The genes are TRBV19 and TRBJ1-5; 7 nucleotides agree with TRBD1. Germline CDR1 LNHDA, CDR2 SQIVND (reference sequence). The junction had 5 bases not matched to a gene; V was cut back by 8 bases and J by 4 bases. This CDR3 is 13 amino acids long. Based on the CDR3 plus reference TRBV19 and TRBJ1-5, the full variable domain is DGGITQSPKYLFRKEGQNVTLSCEQNLNHDAMYWYRQDPGQGLRLIYYSQIVNDFQKGDIAEGYSVSREKKESFPLTVTSAQKNPTAFYLCASAQGRNQPQHFGDGTRLSIL.

The rearrangement links TRBV18 to TRBJ1-1; TRBD1 might be the D (5 bases). The CDR3 consists of 13 residues. The germline V gene has CDR1 KGHSH and CDR2 LQKENI. The V end lost 5 bases, the J end lost 8 bases, and 15 bases lay between the germline ends. In nucleotides, the CDR3 is TGTGCCAGCTCATCGCAGGGAGGGGTCGAAGCTTTCTTT. Protein sequence: CASSSQGGVEAFF.

This clone was counted a single time. This rearrangement joins TRBV2 to TRBJ1-2; no clear D. With 6 bases removed from V and 4 bases from J, the gap between germline ends came to 6 bases. CDR1 is SNHLY, CDR2 FYNNEI, per germline. This CDR3 has 11 residues. The chain's CDR3 is CASRQSYGYTF. CDR3 coding DNA: TGTGCCAGCAGGCAGTCCTATGGCTACACCTTC.

The CDR3, as DNA: TGCGCCAGTCGTACTGGCGCCCGGGGCCAAGAGACCCAGTACTTC. Encoded protein: CASRTGARGQETQYF. V usage is TRBV5-1 and J usage is TRBJ2-5, with a weak D call TRBD2 (5 bases). Trimming took 8 bases from V and 1 from J, leaving 18 bases between them. The CDR3 contains 15 residues. The germline gives CDR1 SGHRS, CDR2 YFSETQ.

The chain employs TRBV5-1 and TRBJ1-1; TRBD1 matches at 11 bases. J lost 1 base, V lost 3 bases, and 29 bases had no gene match. The CDR3 length is 24 residues. In germline, CDR1 is SGHRS, CDR2 YFSETQ. The CDR3 protein is CASSSGQGASPRISGGTTNTEAFF. Here the CDR3 DNA reads TGCGCCAGCAGCTCCGGACAGGGGGCATCCCCCCGAATCTCCGGGGGAACGACGAACACTGAAGCTTTCTTT.

As DNA, the CDR3 is TGTGCCAGCAGTGAACCACGACACCGGAACTATGGCTACACCTTC. It yields the protein CASSEPRHRNYGYTF. The V gene is TRBV6-1, the J gene TRBJ1-2, with D unresolved. V lost 2 bases and J lost 2, with 12 bases in between. CDR1 is MNHNS and CDR2 is SASEGT in the germline V gene. The CDR3 is 15 amino acids.

The J gene is TRBJ1-1, the V gene TRBV12-5, with a weak D call TRBD1 (5 bases). V lost 5 bases to trimming and J lost 1 base, with 8 bases between them. Per germline, CDR1 LGHNT and CDR2 FRNRAP. The CDR3 spans 13 residues. The CDR3 nucleotides are TGTGCTAGTGGTCGTACAGGGAACACTGAAGCTTTCTTT. It specifies CASGRTGNTEAFF.

This chain joins TRBV2 and TRBJ2-3; 7 nucleotides align to TRBD1. This CDR3 comprises 15 residues. V shed 4 bases, J shed 6 bases, and the junction held 10 bases outside the gene matches. CDR1 is SNHLY and CDR2 is FYNNEI in the germline V gene. The CDR3 spells CASSANDRVWDTQYF. CDR3 DNA sequence: TGTGCCAGCAGTGCTAACGACAGGGTGTGGGATACGCAGTATTTT.

V usage is TRBV7-8 and J usage is TRBJ2-1, with D possibly TRBD1 on 7 matching bases. The germline V gene has CDR1 SGHVS and CDR2 FQNEAQ. Trimming shortened V by 1 base and J by 7 bases, and 14 bases separated the two germline ends. The CDR3 length is 15 residues. The CDR3 loop is CASSLGQGGRNEQFF. CDR3 sequence (DNA): TGTGCCAGCAGCTTAGGACAGGGAGGTAGGAATGAGCAGTTCTTC.

The chain employs TRBV29-1 and TRBJ2-4; possible D gene TRBD1, 6 bases. Germline V gene data show CDR1 as SQVTM and CDR2 as ANQGSEA. The CDR3 covers 15 residues. V lost 6 bases, J lost 5 bases, and 20 bases lay in between. The CDR3 sequence is CSVVGYREGENIQYF. The DNA of the CDR3 is TGCAGCGTGGTTGGCTACAGGGAAGGGGAAAACATTCAGTACTTC.

V and J are TRBV27 and TRBJ2-7; 9 positions match TRBD2. Germline lookup yields CDR1 MNHEY and CDR2 SMNVEV (reference sequence). V dropped 3 bases and J dropped 7; count of bases not matched to a gene: 13. The length of the CDR3 is 16 residues. The CDR3 spells CASSFRPPGLAGEQYF. As DNA, the CDR3 is TGTGCCAGCAGTTTCCGCCCTCCGGGACTAGCTGGTGAGCAGTACTTC.

The chain is built from TRBV12-5 and TRBJ1-1; unclear D gene. CDR3 length equals 11 residues. The V gene's germline CDR1 is LGHNT and CDR2 FRNRAP. The germline V and J ends were trimmed by 5 bases and 1 base, with 2 bases remaining between them. The CDR3 DNA reads TGTGCTAGTGGTCGGAACACTGAAGCTTTCTTT. Protein product: CASGRNTEAFF. The full variable domain, completed using reference TRBV12-5 and TRBJ1-1, is DARVTQTPRHKVTEMGQEVTMRCQPILGHNTVFWYRQTMMQGLELLAYFRNRAPLDDSGMPKDRFSAEMPDATLATLKIQPSEPRDSAVYFCASGRNTEAFFGQGTRLTVV.

The J gene is TRBJ1-1, the V gene TRBV21-1; the table calls TRBD1, which could not be checked here. TRBV21-1 is reported as a pseudogene. CDR3 length: 15 residues. The CDR3 nucleotides read TGTGCCAGCAGCAAAGCCCCCACAGGGAACACTGAAGCTTTCTTT. Amino acid sequence: CASSKAPTGNTEAFF.

The chain recombines TRBV27 with TRBJ2-7; 9 bases are a match to TRBD1. The germline V gene encodes CDR1 MNHEY and CDR2 SMNVEV (reference sequence). Germline trimming cut 4 bases from V and 5 bases from J; bases unmatched to any gene: 9. The CDR3 runs 15 residues. The CDR3 DNA sequence: TGTGCCAGCAGTTCAGGGACAGGGATAAGAGACGAGCAGTACTTC. Translation gives CASSSGTGIRDEQYF.

The chain couples TRBV5-4 to TRBJ1-4; unclear D gene. Trimming took 1 base from V and 7 from J, leaving 11 bases between them. The CDR3 covers 14 residues. Germline loops: CDR1 SGHNT, CDR2 YYREEE (reference sequence). The CDR3 DNA reads TGTGCCAGCAGCTTGCAGGCAGCCCCTGAAAAACTGTTTTTT. It is translated as CASSLQAAPEKLFF.

The gene calls are TRBV29-1 and TRBJ2-3; 12 bases match TRBD2. The CDR3 covers 15 residues. Per germline, CDR1 SQVTM and CDR2 ANQGSEA. V was clipped by 4 bases and J by 4 bases; unmatched bases: 6. The CDR3 loop reads CSVAPLAGGADTQYF. CDR3 nucleotides: TGCAGCGTTGCCCCGCTAGCGGGAGGGGCAGATACGCAGTATTTT.

The J gene is TRBJ2-1, the V gene TRBV28; 7 bases agree with TRBD1. Germline-derived CDR1 and CDR2 are MDHEN and SYDVKM. V lost 2 bases and J lost 10; bases outside the gene matches: 5. The CDR3 consists of 13 residues. The CDR3 sequence: CASSLEGAREQFF. The DNA of the CDR3 is TGTGCCAGCAGTTTAGAGGGGGCGAGAGAGCAGTTCTTC.

J is TRBJ2-2 and V is TRBV2; D not resolved. Looked up from germline, CDR1 is SNHLY and CDR2 is FYNNEI. Trimming cost V 0 bases and J 1 base, with 6 bases left between them. This CDR3 is built from 15 residues. CDR3 region: CASSEARGNTGELFF. The CDR3, as DNA: TGTGCCAGCAGTGAAGCGCGAGGGAACACCGGGGAGCTGTTTTTT.

This sequence joins TRBV10-3 and TRBJ2-1, with 11 bases aligning to TRBD1. V was clipped by 10 bases and J by 5 bases; unmatched bases: 10. The V gene's germline CDR1 is ENHRY and CDR2 SYGVKD. The CDR3 has 15 residues. CDR3 sequence (DNA): TGTGCCACCGACGCCGGGGACAGGGGGAACAATGAGCAGTTCTTC. Translating it yields CATDAGDRGNNEQFF.

In nucleotides, the CDR3 is TGTGCCACCAGTGACCGGGAGGCGGGCTATGGCTACACCTTC. This sequence encodes CATSDREAGYGYTF. The chain links TRBV24-1 to TRBJ1-2; D is ambiguous. The CDR3 spans 14 residues. CDR1 and CDR2 (germline): KGHDR, SFDVKD. V was trimmed by 4 bases and J by 4 bases, leaving 12 bases between them.

The chain combines TRBV28 with TRBJ2-6; a possible D gene is TRBD1 (6 bases). V was shortened by 5 bases and J by 2 bases, with 13 bases between the two germline ends. The CDR3 has 16 residues. The germline gives CDR1 MDHEN, CDR2 SYDVKM. The CDR3 here is CASSPSGVAGANVLTF. CDR3 DNA sequence: TGTGCCAGCAGTCCATCAGGGGTAGCTGGGGCCAACGTCCTGACTTTC.

The chain recombines TRBV7-2 with TRBJ1-6, with 8 nucleotides matching TRBD1. Germline V CDR1 and CDR2: SGHTA, FQGNSA. Trimming removed 5 bases from V and 6 bases from J; junction bases left unmatched: 12. The CDR3 runs 17 residues. In nucleotides, the CDR3 is TGTGCCAGCAGCCCAACTCGGACAGGGCCTATTAATTCACCCCTCCACTTT. Translated, it gives CASSPTRTGPINSPLHF.

The rearrangement links TRBV2 to TRBJ1-5; 10 bases line up with TRBD1. Germline V CDR1 and CDR2: SNHLY, FYNNEI. The V gene end was trimmed by 2 bases and the J gene end by 8 bases; junction bases not matched to a gene: 9. The CDR3 extends over 16 amino acids. CDR3 protein: CASSEPGQGLGKPQHF. CDR3 nucleotide sequence: TGTGCCAGCAGTGAACCGGGACAGGGGCTCGGGAAGCCCCAGCATTTT.

The J gene is TRBJ2-1, the V gene TRBV5-8, with a tentative D call TRBD2 (6 bases). V was clipped by 0 bases and J by 4 bases, with 11 bases between them. In germline, CDR1 is SGHTS, CDR2 YDEGEE. The CDR3 length is 15 residues. The CDR3 here is CASSLELAAYNEQFF. CDR3 DNA: TGTGCCAGCAGCTTGGAGTTAGCGGCTTACAATGAGCAGTTCTTC.

This sequence joins TRBV11-2 and TRBJ2-5, with D possibly matching TRBD1 (8 bases). CDR3 size: 15 residues. Trimming cost V 2 bases and J 1 base, with 11 bases left between them. CDR1 is SGHAT, CDR2 FQNNGV, per germline. The CDR3 region is CASSLTGGAQETQYF. For the CDR3, the DNA is TGTGCCAGCAGCTTAACAGGGGGGGCCCAAGAGACCCAGTACTTC.